This is a list of T cell receptor beta chains from one sample in a study of glioma-infiltrating T cells. TCRdb called the multiplex PCR reads again in MiXCR, with one record for every CDR3 protein. The sample lists about 190,000 distinct CDR3 sequences; more than 30% were seen once. The specimen was glioma tissue, nonneoplastic brain tissue, or PBMCs (not recorded which). The receptors shown here come from a human donor with low-grade glioma or glioblastoma, undergoing nonglioma brain surgery, or in good health (not recorded which). The conserved cysteine and the conserved F or W are not part of the CDR3 here. The D gene is left open where the match is weak. Size is stated for part of the rows, as once, few or many counts, or as a class when the clone is expanded.

cdr3_aa: ASSLGRLEPQH; j_call: TRBJ1-5; d_call: -; clone_size: many; v_call: TRBV12-3/TRBV12-4
cdr3_aa: ASSDGLAGVETQY; j_call: -; d_call: TRBD2; clone_size: -; v_call: TRBV6-5
cdr3_aa: ASHVRRTGGPDTQY; j_call: TRBJ2-3; d_call: TRBD1; clone_size: many; v_call: TRBV7-9
cdr3_aa: ASSEGETVSYEQY; j_call: TRBJ2-7; d_call: -; clone_size: -; v_call: TRBV25-1
cdr3_aa: ASSRAGASDEQY; j_call: TRBJ2-7; d_call: -; clone_size: -; v_call: TRBV7-8
cdr3_aa: ASSPTTSSGELF; j_call: TRBJ2-2; d_call: -; clone_size: -; v_call: TRBV5-1
cdr3_aa: ASSRGLAITYEQY; j_call: TRBJ2-7; d_call: -; clone_size: -; v_call: TRBV4-1
cdr3_aa: ASSIPERREGREQF; j_call: TRBJ2-1; d_call: TRBD2; clone_size: few; v_call: TRBV19
cdr3_aa: SASFQRESYEQY; j_call: TRBJ2-7; d_call: TRBD2; clone_size: many; v_call: TRBV20-1
cdr3_aa: ASSQVQQHNNYGYT; j_call: TRBJ1-2; d_call: -; clone_size: many; v_call: TRBV14
cdr3_aa: ASSTRTSGSSYNEQF; j_call: TRBJ2-1; d_call: TRBD2; clone_size: -; v_call: TRBV7-2
cdr3_aa: ASSFPSGTTGELF; j_call: TRBJ2-2; d_call: TRBD2; clone_size: many; v_call: TRBV28
cdr3_aa: ASSPGTVEAF; j_call: TRBJ1-1; d_call: -; clone_size: many; v_call: TRBV7-2
cdr3_aa: AWSRGQGTDTQY; j_call: TRBJ2-3; d_call: TRBD1; clone_size: -; v_call: TRBV30
cdr3_aa: ASSFGAGALRTDTQY; j_call: TRBJ2-3; d_call: TRBD2; clone_size: many; v_call: TRBV7-9
cdr3_aa: ASSLSGPYEQL; j_call: TRBJ2-1; d_call: -; clone_size: -; v_call: TRBV28
cdr3_aa: ATRGLAGDADTQY; j_call: TRBJ2-3; d_call: TRBD2; clone_size: -; v_call: TRBV12-3/TRBV12-4
cdr3_aa: AIRSGTGPNEQF; j_call: TRBJ2-1; d_call: TRBD1; clone_size: many; v_call: TRBV10-3
cdr3_aa: SRSGRGYNEQF; j_call: TRBJ2-1; d_call: TRBD2; clone_size: -; v_call: TRBV20-1
cdr3_aa: ATSRDRASDLSGVLF; j_call: TRBJ2-2; d_call: -; clone_size: -; v_call: TRBV15
cdr3_aa: ASRLQGAYGYT; j_call: TRBJ1-2; d_call: TRBD1; clone_size: many; v_call: TRBV5-4
cdr3_aa: ASSPRNTGRGSYNEQF; j_call: TRBJ2-1; d_call: -; clone_size: once; v_call: TRBV5-1
cdr3_aa: ASSLALVVQGHEQY; j_call: TRBJ2-7; d_call: -; clone_size: few; v_call: TRBV7-2
cdr3_aa: ASSLVGQGADIQY; j_call: TRBJ2-4; d_call: TRBD1; clone_size: many; v_call: TRBV7-2
cdr3_aa: ASSEPGSDTQY; j_call: TRBJ2-3; d_call: -; clone_size: many; v_call: TRBV6-1
cdr3_aa: ASSFHLATSTDTQY; j_call: TRBJ2-3; d_call: -; clone_size: many; v_call: TRBV5-1
cdr3_aa: ASSPDGSYGYT; j_call: TRBJ1-2; d_call: -; clone_size: many; v_call: TRBV5-1
cdr3_aa: ASSYPGQGSSRANYGYT; j_call: TRBJ1-2; d_call: TRBD1; clone_size: many; v_call: TRBV6-6
cdr3_aa: ASSQDLPWALYAEGATDTQY; j_call: TRBJ2-3; d_call: TRBD1; clone_size: -; v_call: TRBV3-1
cdr3_aa: ASSVEGGSGHQY; j_call: TRBJ2-4; d_call: TRBD2; clone_size: many; v_call: TRBV9
cdr3_aa: ASSPNGAGAMMGYT; j_call: TRBJ1-2; d_call: -; clone_size: many; v_call: TRBV5-4
cdr3_aa: ASREAGPNTEAF; j_call: TRBJ1-1; d_call: -; clone_size: many; v_call: TRBV7-2
cdr3_aa: ASSIEGVPPVRGYT; j_call: TRBJ1-2; d_call: -; clone_size: -; v_call: TRBV19
cdr3_aa: SARSRAGYYEQY; j_call: TRBJ2-7; d_call: -; clone_size: many; v_call: TRBV20-1
cdr3_aa: AISESGAGTDTQY; j_call: TRBJ2-3; d_call: -; clone_size: few; v_call: TRBV10-3